The 10 T cell receptor beta chains given below trace back to one sample, sequenced in a study of T cell responses to AZD1222 COVID-19 vaccine. TCRdb's copy holds only in-frame clones and misses some; the assay was immunoSEQ multiplex PCR. The sample has roughly 100,000 clones, over 75% seen once. The source material was peripheral blood, sampled on day 0 of AZD1222 vaccination. These receptors originate from an adult in good health.

This chain links TRBV19 with TRBJ1-1; 9 nucleotides align to TRBD1. Germline CDR1 LNHDA, CDR2 SQIVND (reference sequence). This CDR3 contains 16 residues. After removal of 4 bases from V and 0 bases from J, the junction contained 6 bases not matched to a gene. The CDR3 nucleotides read TGTGCCAGTAGTACCATTGGACAGGGGTTGAACACTGAAGCTTTCTTT. This codes for CASSTIGQGLNTEAFF.

This clone was recorded a few times. V gene TRBV5-4 combines with J gene TRBJ2-1; 7 nucleotides align to TRBD2. V was pared by 0 bases and J by 7 bases, with 10 bases of the junction left unmatched. CDR1 SGHNT and CDR2 YYREEE come from the germline V gene (reference sequence). This CDR3 comprises 16 residues. The CDR3 reads CASSLGYRGSSNEQFF. The CDR3 DNA is TGTGCCAGCAGCTTGGGGTACCGCGGGAGCTCGAATGAGCAGTTCTTC.

This clone was seen just once. The genes are TRBV29-1 and TRBJ2-2; D remains unclear. The germline V and J ends were trimmed by 5 bases and 0 bases, with 10 bases remaining between them. The CDR3 has 14 amino acids. Germline V CDR1 and CDR2: SQVTM, ANQGSEA. CDR3 sequence reads: CSVKQLTNTGELFF. As DNA, the CDR3 is TGCAGCGTTAAGCAGCTCACGAACACCGGGGAGCTGTTTTTT.

V gene TRBV10-3 combines with J gene TRBJ2-2, with D maybe TRBD1 (6 bases). Looked up from germline, CDR1 is ENHRY and CDR2 is SYGVKD. This CDR3 comprises 16 residues. V lost 10 bases and J 0 bases, leaving 18 bases between the germline ends. DNA of the CDR3: TGTGCCACCCGGCCGAACAGGGAATCGAACACCGGGGAGCTGTTTTTT. Its protein product is CATRPNRESNTGELFF.

The CDR3 region is CASSLDQAGREQFF. CDR3 DNA sequence: TGTGCCAGCAGCTTAGATCAAGCGGGAAGGGAGCAGTTCTTC. J is TRBJ2-1 and V is TRBV11-2; 7 bases align to TRBD2. This CDR3 has 14 amino acids. Germline values: CDR1 SGHAT, CDR2 FQNNGV. The V and J ends lost 0 bases and 10 bases, in that order; junction bases with no gene match: 6.

The chain employs TRBV5-1 and TRBJ2-5; either TRBD1 or TRBD2 may fit D (5 bases each). The CDR3 sequence is 15 residues long. Germline lookup yields CDR1 SGHRS and CDR2 YFSETQ. Trimming pared 4 bases from V and 2 bases from J, leaving 15 bases between. As DNA, the CDR3 is TGCGCCAGCAGCCGGGATTGGGGGTTTCAAGAGACCCAGTACTTC. Amino acids: CASSRDWGFQETQYF. The full variable domain, completed using reference TRBV5-1 and TRBJ2-5, is KAGVTQTPRYLIKTRGQQVTLSCSPISGHRSVSWYQQTPGQGLQFLFEYFSETQRNKGNFPGRFSGRQFSNSRSEMNVSTLELGDSALYLCASSRDWGFQETQYFGPGTRLLVL.

J is TRBJ1-5 and V is TRBV19; D remains unclear. CDR3 length: 12 residues. CDR1 and CDR2 from the germline V gene are LNHDA and SQIVND (reference sequence). The V end lost 7 bases, the J end lost 3 bases, and 7 bases lay between the germline ends. The CDR3 coding sequence is TGTGCCAGTAACCCGCACAATCAGCCCCAGCATTTT. This sequence encodes CASNPHNQPQHF.

This clone has just one count. The same CDR3 can be traced to other DNA sequences in this sample. The chain couples TRBV12-3 or TRBV12-4 to TRBJ1-1; maybe TRBD1 (5 bases). V was shortened by 6 bases and J by 1 base, with 9 bases between the two germline ends. There are 13 residues in the CDR3. The chain's CDR3 is CASSLTANTEAFF. CDR3 bases: TGTGCCAGCAGCCTGACAGCGAACACTGAAGCTTTCTTT.

This chain links TRBV6-5 with TRBJ2-2; 11 bases map to TRBD2. Germline loops: CDR1 MNHEY, CDR2 SVGAGI. The V and J ends lost 8 bases and 4 bases, in that order; junction bases with no gene match: 6. The CDR3 has 15 residues. CDR3 coding DNA: TGTGCCAGCGAAGCCGGGACTAGCGGCACCGGGGAGCTGTTTTTT. As protein: CASEAGTSGTGELFF.

The V gene is TRBV7-2, the J gene TRBJ2-4; 8 bases align to TRBD1. Germline CDR1 and CDR2: SGHTA and FQGNSA. The CDR3 covers 16 residues. The V segment lost 5 bases and the J segment 6 bases; nucleotides outside the gene matches: 12. CDR3 bases: TGTGCCAGCAGCATCGAGGGGGCAGGGGGCGCAAACATTCAGTACTTC. This gives the protein CASSIEGAGGANIQYF.